The clone carrying this TCR beta chain was observed many times. Its antigen remains unidentified. Via MiXCR, TCRdb re-called the RACE reads, giving one row per CDR3 protein. The table records approximately 400,000 distinct CDR3 sequences, 4% to 5.5% of them present only once. These data belong to a study of human T cells and chemical hapten exposure. Across the study: Patch tests put 0.01% DPC on the upper back, read at 6 days. Study-level findings and limits: With regard to DPC sensitization, TCRs above 1 in 1000 frequency did not change.

V was trimmed by 1 base and J by 5 bases, leaving 15 bases between them. The CDR3 has 15 residues. Germline values: CDR1 SGHRS, CDR2 YFSETQ. Specified time point: patch test 1, 2 weeks after DPC sensitization. Treatment noted: therapeutic diphenylcyclopropenone sensitization with weekly scalp DPC. The authors extracted total RNA from unfractionated whole blood. The chain has TRBV5-1 and TRBJ1-2; D remains unclear. This sequence was found in a woman between 45 and 60 years old with alopecia areata. Some clones in this sample may be carry-over from other donors' samples. The source material was whole blood, sampled in connection with sensitization to the hapten diphenylcyclopropenone (DPC). The CDR3 is CASSLTDSAAYGYTF. In DNA form, the CDR3 reads TGCGCCAGCAGCTTGACGGACTCCGCGGCGTATGGCTACACCTTC.